Presented here are 14 T cell receptor beta chains from one specimen sequenced in a study of blood T cells in healthy people across ages. Primed by a sample-barcoded 5' primer and a J-beta primer mix, a second PCR proceeded for about 6 to 11 cycles. TCRdb re-called the 5' RACE reads with MiXCR, one entry per CDR3 protein. The repertoire includes roughly 730,000 distinct CDR3 sequences, roughly three fifths of them detected once, and about a quarter sits in the top ten. The material sequenced was blood. Every receptor here comes from a man in his forties or fifties in good health.

This chain uses TRBV5-6 with TRBJ2-4; D ambiguous. Per germline, CDR1 SGHDT and CDR2 YYEEEE. The V end was cut by 2 bases, the J end by 3 bases, with 9 bases between. This CDR3 spans 14 amino acids. The CDR3 loop is CASSFGVVKNIQYF. The CDR3 DNA reads as TGTGCCAGCAGCTTTGGCGTGGTCAAAAACATTCAGTACTTC. Based on the CDR3 plus reference TRBV5-6 and TRBJ2-4, the full variable domain is DAGVTQSPTHLIKTRGQQVTLRCSPKSGHDTVSWYQQALGQGPQFIFQYYEEEERQRGNFPDRFSGHQFPNYSSELNVNALLLGDSALYLCASSFGVVKNIQYFGAGTRLSVL.

This clonotype was observed once. This chain connects TRBV12-3 or TRBV12-4 to TRBJ2-7; no firm D call. V was trimmed by 7 bases and J by 5 bases, leaving 12 bases between them. This CDR3 is built from 12 residues. As DNA, the CDR3 is TGTGCCAGCAAAAAGGGTATGAACGAGCAGTACTTC. Its protein is CASKKGMNEQYF.

The chain recombines TRBV9 with TRBJ2-1, with 7 bases matching TRBD2. The germline CDR1 and CDR2 sequences are SGDLS and YYNGEE. V was pared by 0 bases and J by 6 bases, with 12 bases of the junction left unmatched. The CDR3 runs 17 residues. The CDR3 is CASSVDHGGGIVNEQFF. CDR3 coding DNA: TGTGCCAGCAGCGTAGATCATGGGGGGGGTATAGTCAATGAGCAGTTCTTC.

This clonotype has more than one count but fewer than ten. This sequence joins TRBV24-1 and TRBJ2-1; D is unclear. CDR1 is KGHDR, CDR2 SFDVKD, per germline. Trimming removed 4 bases at V and 10 bases at J, with 10 bases between. The CDR3 extends over 12 amino acids. The CDR3 sequence: CATSDQTREQFF. CDR3 bases: TGTGCCACCAGTGACCAAACTCGGGAGCAGTTCTTC.

This clonotype was seen only a few times. J is TRBJ2-3 and V is TRBV7-2; a possible D gene is TRBD1 (7 bases). V was pared by 5 bases and J by 0 bases, with 21 bases between. In germline, CDR1 is SGHTA, CDR2 FQGNSA. CDR3 length: 18 residues. The CDR3 loop reads CASSPGGRAVQSTDTQYF. CDR3 coding DNA: TGTGCCAGCAGCCCAGGGGGGCGAGCGGTCCAAAGCACAGATACGCAGTATTTT. Full variable domain (rest looked up from reference TRBV7-2 and TRBJ2-3): GAGVSQSPSNKVTEKGKDVELRCDPISGHTALYWYRQSLGQGLEFLIYFQGNSAPDKSGLPSDRFSAERTGGSVSTLTIQRTQQEDSAVYLCASSPGGRAVQSTDTQYFGPGTRLTVL.

This clonotype was picked up a small number of times. The chain couples TRBV3-1 to TRBJ2-1; D is unresolved. V dropped 3 bases and J dropped 8 bases, with 5 bases sitting between them. CDR1 is LGHDT and CDR2 is YNNKEL in the germline V gene (reference sequence). The CDR3 runs 11 residues. CDR3 region: CASSQSDEQFF. The CDR3 DNA is TGTGCCAGCAGCCAGTCCGATGAGCAGTTCTTC.

This chain joins TRBV5-1 and TRBJ2-3, with TRBD2 matching 13 bases. With 0 bases clipped from V and 4 bases from J, the junction kept 2 bases outside the gene matches. The germline CDR1 and CDR2 sequences are SGHRS and YFSETQ. The CDR3 has 16 amino acids. The CDR3 coding sequence is TGCGCCAGCAGCTTGGGGACTAGCGGGGGACCAGATACGCAGTATTTT. Translation: CASSLGTSGGPDTQYF.

The chain links TRBV3-1 to TRBJ2-3; 7 bases map to TRBD2. The CDR3 is 18 residues long. Germline loops: CDR1 LGHDT, CDR2 YNNKEL (reference sequence). The V and J ends lost 0 bases and 0 bases, in that order; junction bases with no gene match: 9. Here the CDR3 reads CASSQELASGPSTDTQYF. DNA of the CDR3: TGTGCCAGCAGCCAAGAGCTGGCTAGCGGTCCTAGCACAGATACGCAGTATTTT.

The chain carries TRBV5-4 and TRBJ2-5, with D hard to call. The CDR3 loop spans 15 amino acids. V lost 2 bases and J lost 4, with 15 bases in between. The V gene's germline CDR1 is SGHNT and CDR2 YYREEE (reference sequence). CDR3 DNA sequence: TGTGCCAGCAGCTTAGGGCTGACCGCTGGAGAGACCCAGTACTTC. It translates to CASSLGLTAGETQYF.

V gene TRBV7-4 combines with J gene TRBJ2-7; a possible D gene is TRBD2 (7 bases). This CDR3 comprises 23 residues. The V end was cut by 1 base, the J end by 3 bases, with 37 bases between. CDR1 and CDR2 (germline): SGHVT, SQSDAQ. The CDR3 DNA is TGTGCCAGCAGCTTAGTAGGGGTCGGTGCGGGGGCAGTTTCCGCAATACCTTTCTACGAGCAGTACTTC. Translated: CASSLVGVGAGAVSAIPFYEQYF.

The chain carries TRBV6-2 or TRBV6-3 and TRBJ1-2; no clear D gene. Germline V gene lookup returns CDR1 MNHEY and CDR2 SVGEGT. This CDR3 spans 16 amino acids. V was cut by 6 bases and J by 2 bases, with 19 bases left in between. CDR3 in DNA: TGTGCCAGCAGCCCGGGGTCCGGGGAGCCCAACTATGGCTACACCTTC. As protein: CASSPGSGEPNYGYTF.

On this clonotype: A clone one base away is much larger, so this may be a read error. The rearrangement joins TRBV28 to TRBJ2-1, with a tentative D call TRBD2 (5 bases). The V gene lost 6 bases and the J gene lost 13 bases, with 16 bases spanning the gap. The CDR3 contains 12 residues. CDR1 MDHEN and CDR2 SYDVKM come from the germline V gene. The CDR3 region has the DNA TGTGCCAGCAGCCTAAACGGGGAGACCCAGTTCTTC. Translation: CASSLNGETQFF.

This clonotype has just one count. The chain recombines TRBV28 with TRBJ2-5; D gene unclear. The germline V and J ends were trimmed by 7 bases and 4 bases, with 13 bases remaining between them. The CDR3 is 13 residues long. The germline V gene has CDR1 MDHEN and CDR2 SYDVKM. CDR3 bases: TGTGCCAGCACTCTCGACGTAGGAGAGACCCAGTACTTC. This sequence encodes CASTLDVGETQYF.

The chain uses TRBV20-1 and TRBJ2-5; the match to TRBD1 covers 7 bases. The better agreement between TRBJ2-7 and the DNA end casts doubt on the J call. From germline, CDR1 is DFQATT and CDR2 SNEGSKA (reference sequence). This CDR3 is built from 14 residues. CDR3 coding DNA: TGCAGTGCTCCCGACAGGGCGGCCTCCTACGAGCAGTACTTC. It encodes CSAPDRAASYEQYF.